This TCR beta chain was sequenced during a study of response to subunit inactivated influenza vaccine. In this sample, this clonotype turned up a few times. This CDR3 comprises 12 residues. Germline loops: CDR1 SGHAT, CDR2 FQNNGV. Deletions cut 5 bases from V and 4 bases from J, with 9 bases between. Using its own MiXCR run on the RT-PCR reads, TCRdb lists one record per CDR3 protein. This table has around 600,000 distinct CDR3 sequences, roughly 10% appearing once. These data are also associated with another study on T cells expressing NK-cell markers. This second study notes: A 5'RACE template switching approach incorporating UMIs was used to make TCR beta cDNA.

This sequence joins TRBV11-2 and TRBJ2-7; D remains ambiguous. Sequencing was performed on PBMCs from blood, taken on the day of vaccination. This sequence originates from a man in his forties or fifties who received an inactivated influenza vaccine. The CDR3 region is CASSPYGYEQYF. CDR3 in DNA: TGTGCCAGCAGCCCCTACGGTTACGAGCAGTACTTC.